The sequence of this T cell receptor beta chain was determined in a study of T cells in localized non-small cell lung cancer (dated by TCRdb to between 2020 and 2021). A note on the overall study: The study analyzed T cell repertoires of 200 to 250 early-stage NSCLC patients, comparing tumors and uninvolved tumor-adjacent lungs. Of the NSCLC patients, around 130 were male and 85 to 110 were female, and the mean age was around 70 years. The cohort was made up of around 250 treatment-naive NSCLC patients whose localized lung tumors had been resected.

On the study overall, not on this receptor specifically: Uninvolved tumor-adjacent lung showed the highest T cell clonality, higher than tumor, which suggests more focused antigenic responses in the uninvolved tumor-adjacent lung. Because multi-region sequencing of the tumors was not done, intratumor heterogeneity could not be ruled out. Of the top 100 tumor clones, a median of about 53 were detected in paired uninvolved adjacent lung; around 27 were also among that lung's top 100. Since the design was exploratory, TCR variables were selected using unadjusted p-values with no false-discovery rate correction. Longer overall survival was associated with higher blood T cell density, whereas shorter survival was associated with higher adjacent-lung clonality.

The immunoSEQ Assay was used to sequence TCR beta CDR3 regions from DNA. Concerning the study's data processing: To compute T cell density, TCR beta template counts were normalized to usable DNA, which was estimated by amplifying housekeeping genes. The preseqR package was used to estimate richness by extrapolating to 400,000 templates for PBMC samples and to 120,000 templates for tissue samples. Clonality was calculated as one minus Pielou's evenness. To identify tissue-enriched TCRs, differential abundance testing was run on productive amino-acid clonotypes with a minimum total count of 5 and an alpha of 0.1. The Jaccard Index and the Morisita Overlap Index were used to measure how much the repertoires overlapped between compartments. GLIPH clustered TCR beta CDR3s with public tetramer-defined viral CDR3s; viral motifs required at least three viral sequences plus V-gene enrichment. Sourced from immuneACCESS, this table was stored by TCRdb with only in-frame sequences that have V and J called. A share of the clones is absent; for the studies checked, an unresolved V gene accounts for under half, and the remainder has no known explanation. Clone size and the V and J calls come from that table; the DNA yielded D and trimming. Counted in this sample were fewer than 35,000 clones; around 94% of them appeared once. About 0.7% of the sample lies in the top ten.

V is reduced by 0 bases and J by 1 base, leaving a spacing of 4 bases between them. Looking up the germline V gene yields CDR1 SGHRS and CDR2 YFSETQ. Its CDR3 holds 14 amino acids, cysteine through phenylalanine. Only the CDR3 portion is preserved as DNA: 42 bases, with reading frame beginning at the first base. At diagnosis, peripheral blood, uninvolved tumor-adjacent lung and tumor were collected and were preserved as a mix of fresh-frozen and FFPE material. For TCR repertoire profiling, blood samples were analyzed as peripheral blood mononuclear cells. A remark on this clone: What this receptor recognizes is not known. The sample holds no much larger clone one base away, and base qualities are not on file. Other DNA sequences in the same sample also yield this CDR3.

The receptor comes from a woman aged 40-69 years with stage I lung adenocarcinoma. The chain is encoded by TRBV5-1 joined to TRBJ1-4; the D segment cannot be called with confidence. Source: peripheral blood, taken before any cancer treatment. The nucleotides read TGCGCCAGCAGCTTGGGGGGAACTAATGAAAAACTGTTTTTT. Translation gives CASSLGGTNEKLFF.